The following is a T cell receptor (beta chain) sequence with its context. The data stem from a study of blood T cell repertoires in COVID-19. Study details: Spain, Italy and the United States supplied samples that represented acute and convalescent COVID-19. T cells, B-cell-depleted T cells, or PBMCs supplied cDNA or gDNA.

Germline V lookup: CDR1 LNHDA, CDR2 SQIVND (reference sequence). Germline trimming cut 5 bases from V and 7 bases from J; bases unmatched to any gene: 11. The CDR3 runs 15 residues. Original data processing: Amplification from reference gene primers served as the basis for estimated nucleated cell counts. The assay was immunoSEQ multiplex PCR, and TCRdb's table has in-frame clones only and misses some. D and trimming were read from the DNA, whereas the V and J calls and clone size are those reported in that table. The sample gives tens of thousands of clones, about 80% of which show up once; under 20% is in the top ten.

Sequencing was performed on peripheral blood. This sequence joins TRBV19 and TRBJ1-2, with 9 bases lining up with TRBD1. The source of this sequence is a human donor in a cohort sampled during active COVID-19. CDR3 in amino acids: CASSFTGGGGSGYTF. As DNA, the CDR3 is TGTGCCAGTAGTTTCACAGGGGGCGGCGGTAGTGGCTACACCTTC.